The 20 T cell receptor beta chains listed next were all sequenced from one sample in a study of T-cell memory formation after mild COVID-19 (dated by TCRdb to the early 2020s). Library creation used 5' RACE. Reads for this sample came from an Illumina NovaSeq 6000. In TCRdb, the public reads were trimmed at Q25 with fastp and aligned with MiXCR, with productive beta chains retained. Rows merge per CDR3 protein into single entries with the most common DNA and genes. The table for this sample lists around 140,000 distinct CDR3 sequences; about 25% of them were counted only once. The ten largest clones take up roughly a quarter of the sample. Sequences were obtained from PBMCs or a T cell subset sorted from them (not recorded which). Receptors originate from an adult woman who had mild COVID-19 (a few samples of this study predate the infection). The sample titles of this study are shuffled in the database, so cell type and time point are left out; the donor was told from shared clones.

The chain has TRBV12-3 or TRBV12-4 and TRBJ1-4, with 7 bases matching TRBD1. This CDR3 has 16 amino acids. The ends lost 1 base at V and 3 bases at J; junction bases unmatched: 5. CDR3 sequence: CASSLDDRAANEKLFF. For the CDR3, the DNA is TGTGCCAGCAGTTTAGACGACAGGGCGGCTAATGAAAAACTGTTTTTT.

This chain connects TRBV15 to TRBJ2-2; a possible D gene is TRBD2 (6 bases). V lost 3 bases and J lost 0, with 26 bases in between. The CDR3 consists of 21 residues. The germline CDR1 and CDR2 sequences are LNHNV and YYDKDF (reference sequence). The CDR3 DNA is TGTGCCACCAGCAGGGCAGTGGGGGGAAAAGGAGTGATTACGAACACCGGGGAGCTGTTTTTT. This sequence encodes CATSRAVGGKGVITNTGELFF. Based on the CDR3 plus reference TRBV15 and TRBJ2-2, the full variable domain is DAMVIQNPRYQVTQFGKPVTLSCSQTLNHNVMYWYQQKSSQAPKLLFHYYDKDFNNEADTPDNFQSRRPNTSFCFLDIRSPGLGDTAMYLCATSRAVGGKGVITNTGELFFGEGSRLTVL.

The table lists this clonotype with a few counts. At one of its ends the junction is not consistent with the germline gene, which may arise from a read error. The rearrangement links TRBV9 to TRBJ1-2; no firm D call. Germline values: CDR1 SGDLS, CDR2 YYNGEE. CDR3 length: 11 residues. CDR3 amino acids: CASSVGRIVVF. DNA of the CDR3: TGTGCCAGCAGCGTAGGACGCATAGTTGTCTTC.

In its sample, this clonotype was seen a few times. The chain has TRBV29-1 and TRBJ2-7, with TRBD2 identical over 10 bases. Per germline, CDR1 SQVTM and CDR2 ANQGSEA. The CDR3 length is 13 residues. V lost 5 bases to trimming and J lost 2 bases; unmatched junction nucleotides: 3. DNA for the CDR3: TGCAGCGTTCTAGCGGGAGAAACCTACGAGCAGTACTTC. This codes for CSVLAGETYEQYF.

The chain carries TRBV6-6 and TRBJ2-7; 8 positions match TRBD2. With 0 bases clipped from V and 4 bases from J, the junction kept 5 bases outside the gene matches. The CDR3 runs to 15 residues. Per the germline V gene, CDR1 is MNHNY and CDR2 is SVGAGI (reference sequence). CDR3 amino acids: CASSYSSGSGYEQYF. The CDR3 region has the DNA TGTGCCAGCAGTTACTCCAGCGGGAGCGGGTACGAGCAGTACTTC.

V gene TRBV7-2 combines with J gene TRBJ2-5; no definite D call. The V and J ends lost 0 bases and 0 bases respectively, with 14 bases between them. This CDR3 comprises 17 residues. The V gene's germline CDR1 is SGHTA and CDR2 FQGNSA. CDR3 in DNA: TGTGCCAGCAGCTTAGCGTGGATCCCTGGGGACCAAGAGACCCAGTACTTC. This sequence encodes CASSLAWIPGDQETQYF. The whole variable domain, remainder taken from reference TRBV7-2 and TRBJ2-5, is GAGVSQSPSNKVTEKGKDVELRCDPISGHTALYWYRQSLGQGLEFLIYFQGNSAPDKSGLPSDRFSAERTGGSVSTLTIQRTQQEDSAVYLCASSLAWIPGDQETQYFGPGTRLLVL.

A few counts support this clonotype. The gene calls are TRBV12-3 or TRBV12-4 and TRBJ2-1, with 7 nucleotides matching TRBD2. V gave up 8 bases and J gave up 2 bases; unmatched junction bases: 3. This CDR3 region has 13 residues. The CDR3 nucleotides are TGTGCCAGCGGGGCGGGAGCCTACAATGAGCAGTTCTTC. Its translation: CASGAGAYNEQFF.

The rearrangement uses TRBV20-1 and TRBJ2-7; 10 nucleotides line up with TRBD1. Trimming cost V 4 bases and J 3 bases; bases outside gene matches: 6. This CDR3 is 14 amino acids long. Germline loops: CDR1 DFQATT, CDR2 SNEGSKA (reference sequence). In DNA form, the CDR3 reads TGCAGTGCTAAGGGACAGGGGACCTTCTACGAGCAGTACTTC. Its translation is CSAKGQGTFYEQYF.

The CDR3 spells CASNEGKTYGYTF. For the CDR3, the DNA is TGTGCCAGCAATGAGGGAAAAACCTATGGCTACACCTTC. The chain links TRBV3-1 to TRBJ1-2; D unresolved. V lost 7 bases to trimming and J lost 4 bases, with 13 bases between them. The germline gives CDR1 LGHDT, CDR2 YNNKEL (reference sequence). The CDR3 is made up of 13 amino acids.

This clonotype was seen only a few times. The V call is TRBV7-9, the J call TRBJ2-2; D is unclear. CDR1 and CDR2 from the germline V gene are SEHNR and FQNEAQ (reference sequence). The CDR3 runs 16 residues. V was clipped by 4 bases and J by 5 bases, with 17 bases between them. The CDR3 is CASSSTFSTGTGELFF. CDR3 nucleotides: TGTGCCAGCAGCTCCACCTTCTCAACTGGGACCGGGGAGCTGTTTTTT.

This clonotype has a handful of counts. V is TRBV6-6 and J is TRBJ2-7; no firm D call. This CDR3 comprises 13 residues. The V and J ends lost 7 bases and 3 bases respectively, with 13 bases between them. Germline values: CDR1 MNHNY, CDR2 SVGAGI (reference sequence). The CDR3, as DNA: TGTGCCAGCATGCACCCGAGCGACTACGAGCAGTACTTC. Amino acids: CASMHPSDYEQYF.

This clonotype was seen a handful of times. The gene calls are TRBV11-2 and TRBJ1-1; 8 nucleotides agree with TRBD1. V lost 4 bases, J lost 3 bases, and 13 bases stayed unmatched. The germline V gene has CDR1 SGHAT and CDR2 FQNNGV. CDR3 length: 17 amino acids. The CDR3 coding sequence is TGTGCCAGCAGCTCCTTAGGACAGGGAATCGGGGACACTGAAGCTTTCTTT. This encodes CASSSLGQGIGDTEAFF.

V gene TRBV7-9 combines with J gene TRBJ2-2; D possibly corresponds to TRBD1 (6 bases). Trimming left V 4 bases short and J 5 bases short, with 14 bases between. The CDR3 spans 15 residues. Looked up from germline, CDR1 is SEHNR and CDR2 is FQNEAQ (reference sequence). The CDR3 loop is CASSYRELETGELFF. The CDR3 DNA reads TGTGCCAGCAGCTACAGGGAGTTGGAGACCGGGGAGCTGTTTTTT.

A few counts support this clonotype. This chain uses TRBV20-1 with TRBJ2-7; 7 positions agree with TRBD2. Germline-derived CDR1 and CDR2 are DFQATT and SNEGSKA (reference sequence). The CDR3 covers 13 residues. V lost 3 bases and J lost 3; bases outside the gene matches: 5. CDR3 residues: CSASRREYYEQYF. Here the CDR3 DNA reads TGCAGTGCTAGCAGGCGGGAGTACTACGAGCAGTACTTC.

This clonotype showed up many times. This chain connects TRBV7-9 to TRBJ1-1, with D unresolved. The germline gives CDR1 SEHNR, CDR2 FQNEAQ (reference sequence). V lost 5 bases, J lost 2 bases, and 9 bases lay in between. This CDR3 is 13 amino acids long. This CDR3 reads CASSERGNTEAFF. For the CDR3, the DNA is TGTGCCAGCAGCGAACGGGGTAACACTGAAGCTTTCTTT.

This clonotype has more than one count but fewer than ten. The rearrangement uses TRBV4-3 and TRBJ2-5, with 12 nucleotides matching TRBD2. The germline CDR1 and CDR2 sequences are LGHNA and YSLEER. V lost 0 bases and J lost 4; bases outside the gene matches: 6. The CDR3 covers 17 residues. For the CDR3, the DNA is TGCGCCAGCAGCCAAGATTTGACTAGCGGGAGTCGAGAGACCCAGTACTTC. This encodes CASSQDLTSGSRETQYF.

The chain joins TRBV12-3 or TRBV12-4 to TRBJ1-3, with D perhaps matching TRBD1 (5 bases). The CDR3 totals 19 residues. Trimming took off 2 bases at V and 0 bases at J, with 20 bases between the two ends. CDR3 sequence: CASSLSGRGTDLSGNTIYF. CDR3 DNA: TGTGCCAGCAGTTTATCAGGCCGGGGCACCGACCTCTCTGGAAACACCATATATTTT.

This clonotype was seen a few times. J is TRBJ1-3 and V is TRBV4-1, with D hard to call. V was clipped by 0 bases and J by 4 bases, with 10 bases between them. This CDR3 has 15 residues. Germline-derived CDR1 and CDR2 are MGHRA and YSYEKL. CDR3 loop: CASSQDRGLGNTIYF. CDR3 nucleotide sequence: TGCGCCAGCAGCCAAGATCGTGGACTCGGAAACACCATATATTTT.

This clonotype was counted only a few times. The rearrangement joins TRBV7-9 to TRBJ2-5, with 10 nucleotides matching TRBD2. This CDR3 is 14 amino acids long. V lost 2 bases and J lost 5; bases outside the gene matches: 2. Germline CDR1 SEHNR, CDR2 FQNEAQ (reference sequence). Written as DNA, the CDR3 is TGTGCCAGCAGCTTACTAGCGGGAGTTGAGACCCAGTACTTC. This sequence encodes CASSLLAGVETQYF.

The V and J genes are TRBV20-1 and TRBJ1-1, with unresolved D. With 1 base removed from V and 2 bases from J, the gap between germline ends came to 14 bases. CDR1 and CDR2 from the germline V gene are DFQATT and SNEGSKA (reference sequence). This CDR3 contains 15 residues. This CDR3 is CSARVAYEPNTEAFF. In DNA, the CDR3 is TGCAGTGCTAGAGTGGCATACGAGCCAAACACTGAAGCTTTCTTT.